This T cell receptor (beta chain) appears in the sequencing data of a study of a mutant IDH1 vaccine in newly diagnosed glioma. Study at large: Following radiotherapy alone, or alongside temozolomide cycles, vaccination was started after an interval of 4-6 weeks.

To note about this clone: Its antigen is as yet unknown.

Time point here: week 35, safety follow-up. Vaccinated patients received 300 ug of mutant IDH1 20-mer peptide per dose, with topical imiquimod. The V and J ends lost 3 bases and 0 bases, in that order; junction bases with no gene match: 17. The CDR3 extends over 20 amino acids. The germline V gene encodes CDR1 KGHSH and CDR2 LQKENI. Libraries were prepared by immunoSEQ multiplex PCR; TCRdb keeps only in-frame clonotypes and omits some of them. The sample includes about 54,000 clones, roughly nine tenths of them seen just once. The V and J genes are TRBV18 and TRBJ2-5, with 9 bases identical to TRBD1. This sequence originates from a man aged 35 to 55 with glioma. The specimen was PBMCs, collected from a glioma patient whose treatment included an IDH1 peptide vaccine. The CDR3 region is CASSPQQGAREAGYQETQYF. The CDR3, as DNA: TGTGCCAGCTCACCCCAACAGGGGGCCCGAGAAGCGGGGTACCAAGAGACCCAGTACTTC. The entire variable domain, with the rest obtained from reference TRBV18 and TRBJ2-5, is as follows: NAGVMQNPRHLVRRRGQEARLRCSPMKGHSHVYWYRQLPEEGLKFMVYLQKENIIDESGMPKERFSAEFPKEGPSILRIQQVVRGDSAAYFCASSPQQGAREAGYQETQYFGPGTRLLVL.